This TCR beta chain derives from a study of cytomegalovirus exposure and HLA in healthy donors. The study, taken as a whole, reports: As confirmed in vitro, three CMV-associated chains were specific for CMV antigens. Later analysis demonstrated an association between a missense DCLRE1C variant and TCR beta V- and J-gene trimming.

This clone appeared a single time. What it binds is unknown. V lost 5 bases to trimming and J lost 1 base; unmatched junction nucleotides: 3. Looked up from germline, CDR1 is SGHAT and CDR2 is FQNNGV. This CDR3 region has 15 residues. 13 Jbeta primers and 60 Vbeta primers were used for the PCR. Produced via immunoSEQ multiplex PCR; TCRdb's table is partial and in-frame only. The sample holds about 180,000 clones; 84% are singletons and the top ten take about 1%. The specimen sequenced was PBMCs. The V gene is TRBV11-2, the J gene TRBJ1-5; 9 bases are shared with TRBD1. The receptor was derived from a man aged 25-45 years in good health and CMV-seronegative. The CDR3 region is CASSRDRGSNQPQHF. The CDR3 DNA sequence: TGTGCCAGCAGCCGTGACAGGGGGAGCAATCAGCCCCAGCATTTT.